This TCR beta chain is drawn from a study of blood T cell repertoires in COVID-19. About the study: From the United States, Italy and Spain came samples of acute and convalescent COVID-19. Sample material is recorded as cDNA or gDNA derived from T cells, B-cell-depleted T cells, or PBMCs.

Original methodology: Amplification from reference gene primers served as the basis for estimated nucleated cell counts. The assay was immunoSEQ multiplex PCR, and TCRdb's table has in-frame clones only and misses some. That table furnishes V, J and clone size, whereas the DNA furnished D and trimming. Among 200,000 to 300,000 clones listed, approximately 85% were seen once. CDR1 SNHLY and CDR2 FYNNEI come from the germline V gene. The junction had 10 bases not matched to a gene; V was cut back by 8 bases and J by 4 bases. The CDR3 totals 14 residues. The chain has TRBV2 and TRBJ2-5, with 7 bases matching TRBD2. The clonotype originates from a human donor in a cohort sampled during active COVID-19. The sample taken for sequencing was peripheral blood. CDR3 bases: TGTGCCAGCTATTTATTGGTAGCGGGAGAGACCCAGTACTTC. Amino acids: CASYLLVAGETQYF.